These 11 T cell receptor beta chains came from one sample sequenced in a study of cytomegalovirus exposure and HLA in healthy donors (dated by TCRdb to 2015 to 2018). The library was obtained by the immunoSEQ multiplex PCR assay. For the multiplex PCR, a mixture combining 60 forward primers for TCR Vbeta segments and 13 reverse primers for TCR Jbeta segments was used. TCRdb mirrors the immuneACCESS table, restricted to in-frame sequences. Some clones are absent from its copies; in checked studies, under half trace to an unresolved V gene, and the reason for the others is unknown. Present in this sample are approximately 170,000 clones, around 83% of which were seen just once. Roughly 4.3% of the sample lies in the top ten. Sequencing was performed on PBMCs. These receptors were obtained from a man in his fifties in good health and CMV-seropositive.

This chain connects TRBV7-9 to TRBJ2-1, with a weak D call TRBD2 (5 bases). Trimming stripped 5 bases from V and 3 bases from J, with 11 bases between. CDR1 SEHNR and CDR2 FQNEAQ come from the germline V gene (reference sequence). The CDR3 extends over 14 amino acids. CDR3 coding DNA: TGTGCCAGCAGCCGAATCGAGGGCTACAATGAGCAGTTCTTC. The encoded protein is CASSRIEGYNEQFF.

V gene TRBV30 combines with J gene TRBJ1-1; D not resolved. Trimming cost V 1 base and J 5 bases, with 8 bases left between them. The CDR3 is made up of 12 amino acids. The germline gives CDR1 GTSNPN, CDR2 SVGIG (reference sequence). Written as DNA, the CDR3 is TGTGCCTGGAGTGGATTAGCGACTGAAGCTTTCTTT. It is translated as CAWSGLATEAFF.

This clone was seen more than once but under ten times. V is TRBV27 and J is TRBJ2-3, with D tentatively TRBD2 (5 bases). The CDR3 runs to 13 residues. V lost 5 bases, J lost 4 bases, and 10 bases lay in between. From germline, CDR1 is MNHEY and CDR2 SMNVEV (reference sequence). For the CDR3, the DNA is TGTGCCAGCAGTGTAATCGGGGCAGATACGCAGTATTTT. The encoded protein is CASSVIGADTQYF.

This chain connects TRBV7-2 to TRBJ1-2, with 12 bases that match TRBD1. Germline V gives CDR1 SGHTA, CDR2 FQGNSA. CDR3 size: 16 residues. J was trimmed by 7 bases and V by 5 bases; bases with no gene match: 11. As DNA, the CDR3 is TGTGCCAGCAGCGCCACATCGGGACAGGGGGCACTTGGCTACACCTTC. This gives the protein CASSATSGQGALGYTF.

The V and J genes are TRBV6-5 and TRBJ2-5, with TRBD2 as a possible D gene (5 bases). With 0 bases removed from V and 0 bases from J, the gap between germline ends came to 8 bases. The CDR3 is made up of 15 amino acids. Germline V CDR1 and CDR2: MNHEY, SVGAGI. CDR3 protein: CASSYSAGYQETQYF. DNA for the CDR3: TGTGCCAGCAGTTACTCTGCGGGCTACCAAGAGACCCAGTACTTC.

V usage is TRBV2 and J usage is TRBJ2-5, with D possibly matching TRBD1 (5 bases). CDR1 SNHLY and CDR2 FYNNEI come from the germline V gene. The V and J ends lost 1 base and 5 bases respectively, with 8 bases between them. This CDR3 is built from 13 residues. The CDR3 DNA is TGTGCCAGCAGTGAAGACTACAGGGAGACCCAGTACTTC. This encodes CASSEDYRETQYF.

The chain uses TRBV7-9 and TRBJ2-7, with 10 bases identical to TRBD2. V gave up 2 bases and J gave up 1 base; unmatched junction bases: 2. CDR3 length: 15 residues. Per germline, CDR1 SEHNR and CDR2 FQNEAQ (reference sequence). In nucleotides, the CDR3 is TGTGCCAGCAGCTTATCTAGCGGGAGATCCTACGAGCAGTACTTC. Amino acids: CASSLSSGRSYEQYF. The full variable domain, with the rest looked up from reference TRBV7-9 and TRBJ2-7, is DTGVSQNPRHKITKRGQNVTFRCDPISEHNRLYWYRQTLGQGPEFLTYFQNEAQLEKSRLLSDRFSAERPKGSFSTLEIQRTEQGDSAMYLCASSLSSGRSYEQYFGPGTRLTVT.

This clone was seen only once. The rearrangement links TRBV10-3 to TRBJ1-1, with D perhaps TRBD1 (5 bases). In germline, CDR1 is ENHRY, CDR2 SYGVKD. The CDR3 sequence is 12 residues long. The V gene lost 6 bases and the J gene lost 4 bases, with 9 bases spanning the gap. The CDR3 region is CAIRDSSTEAFF. Written as DNA, the CDR3 is TGTGCCATCAGAGACAGCTCCACTGAAGCTTTCTTT.

This chain links TRBV9 with TRBJ2-7; maybe TRBD2 (6 bases). V was trimmed by 2 bases and J by 2 bases, leaving 11 bases between them. The CDR3 runs 14 residues. Germline loops: CDR1 SGDLS, CDR2 YYNGEE. The CDR3 DNA follows: TGTGCCAGCAGCGTTGGGACTGGAACCTACGAGCAGTACTTC. Translating it yields CASSVGTGTYEQYF.

The V call is TRBV7-8, the J call TRBJ1-4; D unresolved. Trimming cost V 5 bases and J 3 bases, with 10 bases left between them. The length of the CDR3 is 14 residues. The germline V gene encodes CDR1 SGHVS and CDR2 FQNEAQ. CDR3 sequence: CASSPVQANEKLFF. DNA of the CDR3: TGTGCCAGCAGCCCAGTTCAGGCTAATGAAAAACTGTTTTTT.

V is TRBV11-2 and J is TRBJ2-7; 7 bases match TRBD1. Germline values: CDR1 SGHAT, CDR2 FQNNGV. Losses at the gene ends were 5 bases for V and 4 bases for J; bases not matched to a gene: 8. The CDR3 covers 14 residues. The CDR3 nucleotides are TGTGCCAGCAGCAGCTCCGGGACAGAGTACGAGCAGTACTTC. This encodes CASSSSGTEYEQYF.